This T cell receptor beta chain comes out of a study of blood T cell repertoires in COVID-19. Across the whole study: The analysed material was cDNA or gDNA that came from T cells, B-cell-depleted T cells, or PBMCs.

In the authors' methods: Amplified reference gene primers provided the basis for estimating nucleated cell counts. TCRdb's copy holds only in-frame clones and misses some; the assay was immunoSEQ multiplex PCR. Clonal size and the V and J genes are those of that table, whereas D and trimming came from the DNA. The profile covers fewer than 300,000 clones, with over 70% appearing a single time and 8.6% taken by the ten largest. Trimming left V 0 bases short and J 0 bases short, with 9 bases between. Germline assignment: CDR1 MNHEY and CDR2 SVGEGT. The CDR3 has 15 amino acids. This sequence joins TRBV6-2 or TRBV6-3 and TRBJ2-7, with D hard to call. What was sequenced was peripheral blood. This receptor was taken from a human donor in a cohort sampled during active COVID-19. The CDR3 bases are TGTGCCAGCAGTTACTCGAGTTTCGACTCCTACGAGCAGTACTTC. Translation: CASSYSSFDSYEQYF.